Shown below are 28 T cell receptor beta chains from a single sample sequenced in a study of blood T cell repertoires in COVID-19. Produced via immunoSEQ multiplex PCR; TCRdb's table is partial and in-frame only. The top ten hold approximately 1.9% of the sample, which has over 100,000 clones, about 70% seen once. The sample consisted of peripheral blood. These receptor sequences come from a woman between 65 and 79 years old with acute or convalescent COVID-19.

This chain's CDR3 is CASGPGLGDTEAFF. In DNA, the CDR3 is TGTGCTAGTGGCCCAGGGTTAGGGGACACTGAAGCTTTCTTT. V is TRBV12-5 and J is TRBJ1-1; D perhaps matches TRBD1 (5 bases). The CDR3 is 14 residues long. V gave up 6 bases and J gave up 3 bases, with 14 bases separating them. The germline V gene encodes CDR1 LGHNT and CDR2 FRNRAP.

This clone has just one count. The genes are TRBV5-1 and TRBJ1-4; TRBD1 is a possible D gene (6 bases). Trimming pared 3 bases from V and 0 bases from J, leaving 9 bases between. CDR3 length: 15 residues. CDR1 and CDR2 from the germline V gene are SGHRS and YFSETQ. CDR3 amino acids: CASSSQGATNEKLFF. The DNA of the CDR3 is TGCGCCAGCAGCTCACAGGGTGCAACTAATGAAAAACTGTTTTTT.

The chain uses TRBV2 and TRBJ2-2; D gene unclear. This CDR3 contains 11 residues. Germline V gene data show CDR1 as SNHLY and CDR2 as FYNNEI. V lost 5 bases and J 6 bases, leaving 4 bases between the germline ends. CDR3 amino acids: CASSHPGELFF. CDR3 sequence (DNA): TGTGCCAGCAGTCATCCCGGGGAGCTGTTTTTT.

This clone has a handful of counts. The chain links TRBV19 to TRBJ2-6, with 9 bases that match TRBD1. Germline V lookup: CDR1 LNHDA, CDR2 SQIVND (reference sequence). The CDR3 contains 19 residues. The junction had 12 bases not matched to a gene; V was cut back by 6 bases and J by 0 bases. CDR3 region: CASSVFRDRASSGANVLTF. The DNA for the CDR3 is TGTGCCAGTAGCGTATTCCGGGACAGGGCTTCCTCTGGGGCCAACGTCCTGACTTTC.

The chain carries TRBV6-6 and TRBJ2-2; D perhaps matches TRBD1 (6 bases). This CDR3 has 16 residues. CDR1 MNHNY and CDR2 SVGAGI come from the germline V gene (reference sequence). The V end was cut by 8 bases, the J end by 0 bases, with 16 bases between. The CDR3 is CASPIRDTANTGELFF. The CDR3 bases are TGTGCCAGCCCGATCCGGGACACCGCGAACACCGGGGAGCTGTTTTTT.

The chain links TRBV5-6 to TRBJ1-4, with D unresolved. The CDR3 contains 15 residues. Trimming removed 4 bases at V and 0 bases at J, with 10 bases between. Per the germline V gene, CDR1 is SGHDT and CDR2 is YYEEEE. This CDR3 is CASSVLLATNEKLFF. CDR3 nucleotide sequence: TGTGCCAGCAGCGTACTCTTGGCAACTAATGAAAAACTGTTTTTT.

The J gene is TRBJ2-7, the V gene TRBV13; 9 bases are shared with TRBD1. The CDR3 contains 15 residues. Germline CDR1 is PRHDT and CDR2 is FYEKMQ (reference sequence). V lost 5 bases to trimming and J lost 1 base; unmatched junction nucleotides: 6. This CDR3 is CASSLTGTGSYEQYF. DNA of the CDR3: TGTGCCAGCAGCCTCACCGGGACAGGGTCCTACGAGCAGTACTTC.

This clone was counted a few times. The genes are TRBV30 and TRBJ2-7, with 7 bases identical to TRBD2. V dropped 4 bases and J dropped 2; count of bases not matched to a gene: 5. CDR1 and CDR2 from the germline V gene are GTSNPN and SVGIG (reference sequence). The CDR3 totals 13 residues. The CDR3 nucleotides are TGTGCCTGGAATGTGGGAGGGCCCTACGAGCAGTACTTC. Protein product: CAWNVGGPYEQYF.

V usage is TRBV19 and J usage is TRBJ1-5; 8 positions match TRBD1. The CDR3 has 15 residues. The V and J ends lost 2 bases and 7 bases, in that order; junction bases with no gene match: 7. CDR1 and CDR2 from the germline V gene are LNHDA and SQIVND (reference sequence). This chain's CDR3 is CASSIRDRGQQPQHF. In DNA, the CDR3 is TGTGCCAGTAGTATAAGAGACAGGGGTCAACAGCCCCAGCATTTT.

The rearrangement uses TRBV6-5 and TRBJ1-4, with TRBD1 matching 9 bases. From germline, CDR1 is MNHEY and CDR2 SVGAGI. With V trimmed by 6 bases and J by 7 bases, 3 bases remained unmatched. The CDR3 loop spans 13 amino acids. The CDR3 bases are TGTGCCAGCAGAGGGGACAGGGTTGAAAAACTGTTTTTT. Protein sequence: CASRGDRVEKLFF.

This chain links TRBV7-2 with TRBJ2-5; D not resolved. The CDR3 length is 13 residues. Between the trimmed V and J ends, which lost 1 base and 2 bases, there was a span of 5 bases. CDR1 and CDR2 (germline): SGHTA, FQGNSA. CDR3 coding DNA: TGTGCCAGCAGCTTAGAACTGCAAGAGACCCAGTACTTC. Translating it yields CASSLELQETQYF.

V usage is TRBV27 and J usage is TRBJ1-6; possibly TRBD1 for D (5 bases). CDR1 is MNHEY and CDR2 is SMNVEV in the germline V gene (reference sequence). The CDR3 runs to 14 residues. V was cut by 5 bases and J by 6 bases, with 11 bases left in between. CDR3 residues: CASSRGDGNSPLHF. Written as DNA, the CDR3 is TGTGCCAGCAGTCGGGGGGACGGTAATTCACCCCTCCACTTT.

This clone was seen at least ten times. The chain recombines TRBV3-1 (or the pseudogene TRBV3-2) with TRBJ2-1, with D perhaps matching TRBD1 (5 bases). The ends were cut back, 0 bases at V and 6 bases at J, with 12 bases in the middle. Germline V gene lookup returns CDR1 LGHDT and CDR2 YNNKEL (reference sequence). The CDR3 sequence is 15 residues long. DNA of the CDR3: TGTGCCAGCAGCCAAGATGGGGCTAGGAGCAATGAGCAGTTCTTC. This gives the protein CASSQDGARSNEQFF.

This clone has only a few counts. This chain connects TRBV10-1 to TRBJ2-2, with D perhaps matching TRBD1 (6 bases). The V end lost 4 bases, the J end lost 7 bases, and 13 bases lay between the germline ends. Per the germline V gene, CDR1 is WNHNN and CDR2 is SYGVQD (reference sequence). The CDR3 covers 14 residues. As DNA, the CDR3 is TGCGCCAGCAGTGGTGGCAGGGGAGTCGGGGAGCTGTTTTTT. It encodes CASSGGRGVGELFF.

The chain uses TRBV28 and TRBJ1-6; D is undetermined. The germline CDR1 and CDR2 sequences are MDHEN and SYDVKM. This CDR3 has 15 amino acids. Trimming shortened V by 3 bases and J by 9 bases, and 15 bases separated the two germline ends. The CDR3 loop reads CASSFRLSSRSPLHF. CDR3 sequence (DNA): TGTGCCAGCAGTTTCCGACTCTCCTCCCGTTCACCCCTCCACTTT.

The chain has TRBV7-2 and TRBJ2-1; 12 positions match TRBD2. V dropped 5 bases and J dropped 8; count of bases not matched to a gene: 4. This CDR3 has 14 residues. From germline, CDR1 is SGHTA and CDR2 FQGNSA. The CDR3 DNA is TGTGCCAGCAGCCTAAGACTAGCGGGGGATGAGCAGTTCTTC. Amino acids: CASSLRLAGDEQFF.

The chain employs TRBV7-2 and TRBJ2-3; D is possibly TRBD1 (5 bases). V was clipped by 5 bases and J by 6 bases, with 15 bases between them. The CDR3 runs 14 residues. The germline V gene has CDR1 SGHTA and CDR2 FQGNSA. The DNA for the CDR3 is TGTGCCAGCAGCCTAGGGGCATACTCGGATACGCAGTATTTT. It codes for CASSLGAYSDTQYF.

This clone was recorded a few times. The chain recombines TRBV27 with TRBJ2-5; the D is unclear. CDR3 length: 14 residues. Per the germline V gene, CDR1 is MNHEY and CDR2 is SMNVEV (reference sequence). V lost 2 bases and J 5 bases, leaving 12 bases between the germline ends. The DNA of the CDR3 is TGTGCCAGCAGTTTAAGGTCTCTCGGGGAGACCCAGTACTTC. Amino acid sequence: CASSLRSLGETQYF.

The genes are TRBV12-3 or TRBV12-4 and TRBJ2-7; TRBD1 is a possible D gene (7 bases). CDR3 length: 13 residues. Trimming pared 3 bases from V and 5 bases from J, leaving 11 bases between. CDR3 sequence: CASSFVRGDEQYF. The CDR3 coding sequence is TGTGCCAGCAGTTTTGTCAGGGGGGACGAGCAGTACTTC.

This chain links TRBV6-1 with TRBJ1-1; D is undetermined. From germline, CDR1 is MNHNS and CDR2 SASEGT. V gave up 3 bases and J gave up 4 bases, with 9 bases separating them. The CDR3 spans 13 residues. This CDR3 is CASSDVHRTEAFF. The CDR3 DNA follows: TGTGCCAGCAGTGACGTACACCGCACTGAAGCTTTCTTT.

Here the CDR3 reads CASSIGGRNTEAFF. Written as DNA, the CDR3 is TGTGCCAGTAGTATCGGGGGGCGCAACACTGAAGCTTTCTTT. This chain uses TRBV19 with TRBJ1-1; possible D gene TRBD1, 6 bases. The CDR3 spans 14 residues. Germline CDR1 and CDR2: LNHDA and SQIVND (reference sequence). Trimming left V 3 bases short and J 2 bases short, with 10 bases between.

V usage is TRBV3-1 (or the pseudogene TRBV3-2) and J usage is TRBJ2-3, with 8 positions matching TRBD2. J lost 3 bases, V lost 1 base, and 0 bases had no gene match. CDR3 length equals 14 residues. Germline V gene data show CDR1 as LGHDT and CDR2 as YNNKEL (reference sequence). The chain's CDR3 is CASSQGGGTDTQYF. CDR3 nucleotides: TGTGCCAGCAGCCAAGGCGGGGGGACAGATACGCAGTATTTT.

The V call is TRBV6-4, the J call TRBJ2-3, with a tentative D call TRBD1 (6 bases). This CDR3 has 13 amino acids. Germline V gene sequence: CDR1 MRHNA, CDR2 SNTAGT. The ends were cut back, 3 bases at V and 4 bases at J, with 8 bases in the middle. CDR3 bases: TGTGCCAGCAGTGAGGCAGGGGCAGATACGCAGTATTTT. The encoded protein is CASSEAGADTQYF.

V gene TRBV6-1 combines with J gene TRBJ1-5, with 9 bases matching TRBD1. V trimming: 0 bases; J trimming: 6 bases; junction bases outside the gene matches: 9. This CDR3 has 17 residues. Looked up from germline, CDR1 is MNHNS and CDR2 is SASEGT. The chain's CDR3 is CASSEAGTGIFGQPQHF. DNA of the CDR3: TGTGCCAGCAGTGAAGCCGGGACAGGGATATTCGGTCAGCCCCAGCATTTT.

V usage is TRBV5-4 and J usage is TRBJ2-7, with 7 bases matching TRBD1. The CDR3 is 15 amino acids. Germline values: CDR1 SGHNT, CDR2 YYREEE (reference sequence). The V and J ends lost 2 bases and 3 bases, in that order; junction bases with no gene match: 8. CDR3 DNA sequence: TGTGCCAGCAGCTTCCAAGGAAGGGGGCGCTACGAGCAGTACTTC. This codes for CASSFQGRGRYEQYF.

CDR3 in amino acids: CASSRQGTPSYEQYF. The DNA of the CDR3 is TGTGCCAGCAGTCGACAGGGGACTCCCTCCTACGAGCAGTACTTC. The rearrangement joins TRBV27 to TRBJ2-7; 8 bases are a match to TRBD1. The CDR3 is made up of 15 amino acids. J lost 0 bases, V lost 5 bases, and 6 bases had no gene match. Germline V gene data show CDR1 as MNHEY and CDR2 as SMNVEV (reference sequence).

The genes are TRBV24-1 and TRBJ2-6; 7 nucleotides agree with TRBD1. CDR1 is KGHDR and CDR2 is SFDVKD in the germline V gene. CDR3 length: 16 residues. V lost 4 bases to trimming and J lost 2 bases; unmatched junction nucleotides: 4. The CDR3 DNA reads as TGTGCCACCAGTGAGAGGGGGCAAGCTGGGGCCAACGTCCTGACTTTC. It yields the protein CATSERGQAGANVLTF.

This clone was detected a few times. The chain couples TRBV11-3 to TRBJ1-1; TRBD1 matches 12 bases. V shed 1 base, J shed 1 base, and the junction held 4 bases outside the gene matches. The CDR3 sequence is 17 residues long. CDR1 is SGHNT and CDR2 is YENEEA in the germline V gene. CDR3 sequence reads: CASSLGGTGGSNTEAFF. The CDR3 DNA is TGTGCCAGCAGCTTAGGCGGGACAGGGGGCTCGAACACTGAAGCTTTCTTT.